The entry below gives a single TCR beta chain sequence along with its context. Its antigen is as yet unknown. TCRdb's copy holds only in-frame clones and misses some; the assay was immunoSEQ multiplex PCR. The table has 110,000 to 150,000 clones, roughly 83% seen once; the top ten hold roughly 13%. This specimen belongs to a study of cytotoxic CD8 clonotypes in ibrutinib-treated CLL. Study-wide context: Response samples were drawn at a median of approximately 11 months of treatment, range 6 to 36.

General observations from the study: At the start, clonality exceeded age-matched healthy donors and followed circulating CD8+ T-cell counts.

This material consisted of PBMCs, taken after 12 months of ibrutinib treatment. The sequence derives from a human donor with chronic lymphocytic leukemia.

The CDR3 sequence is CASSLLAPAQAPGANVLTF. DNA of the CDR3: TGCGCCAGCAGCCTCCTTGCACCCGCTCAGGCACCTGGGGCCAACGTCCTGACTTTC. The chain links TRBV4-1 to TRBJ2-6, with D unclear. The CDR3 contains 19 residues. Trimming pared 4 bases from V and 2 bases from J, leaving 21 bases between. Germline-derived CDR1 and CDR2 are MGHRA and YSYEKL.